This T cell receptor beta chain was profiled in a study of cytomegalovirus exposure and HLA in healthy donors. Study-wide results and limits: A later analysis linked a missense variant in DCLRE1C to the trimming of TCR beta V and J genes. A later analysis found TCR association rates differed by HLA locus, highest for DRB1 and lowest for HLA-C. Among donors in an Asian-associated ancestry cluster, a later analysis reportedly found fewer N-insertions than the roughly 680-donor mean.

Nominally healthy donors were sampled, though unrecorded immune exposures were likely. It was with 60 Vbeta and 13 Jbeta primers that the PCR ran. Data came from immunoSEQ multiplex PCR; TCRdb stores just in-frame clones and leaves some out. The sample contains fewer than 250,000 clones, 60% to 80% of which appear only once. As regards this clone: Antigen: not known.

This clonotype originated in a woman between 25 and 40 years old in good health and CMV-seropositive. Specimen: PBMCs.

CDR3 protein: CASSDHTGSEQYF. The CDR3 nucleotides are TGTGCCAGCAGTGACCATACAGGCTCCGAGCAGTACTTC. This chain joins TRBV25-1 and TRBJ2-7; a possible D gene is TRBD1 (5 bases). CDR3 length: 13 residues. The germline V gene encodes CDR1 MGHDK and CDR2 SYGVNS. Trimming pared 3 bases from V and 6 bases from J, leaving 12 bases between.